Below, 22 T cell receptor beta chains from the same sample are listed, as sequenced in a study of cytomegalovirus exposure and HLA in healthy donors. In the PCR, 60 Vbeta and 13 Jbeta primers were used. Profiling relied on immunoSEQ multiplex PCR, and the TCRdb table lists in-frame clones only, not all of them. The sample consists of over 70,000 clones, approximately 80% of them appearing once. The sample comprised PBMCs. These receptors were obtained from a woman between 50 and 59 years old in good health and CMV-seropositive.

The V gene is TRBV6-6, the J gene TRBJ2-2; 9 bases are shared with TRBD1. The CDR3 consists of 15 residues. The V and J ends lost 5 bases and 4 bases, in that order; junction bases with no gene match: 5. Germline V gene lookup returns CDR1 MNHNY and CDR2 SVGAGI (reference sequence). CDR3 sequence: CASSDGQGPTGELFF. As DNA, the CDR3 is TGTGCCAGCAGTGACGGACAGGGGCCCACCGGGGAGCTGTTTTTT.

The V call is TRBV2, the J call TRBJ2-1; 8 positions match TRBD2. Trimming at V came to 7 bases and at J to 8 bases, leaving 7 bases not matched to a gene. Germline CDR1 and CDR2: SNHLY and FYNNEI. The CDR3 sequence is 13 residues long. The CDR3 DNA is TGTGCCAGCACTCCGGGGACTAGGGATGAGCAGTTCTTC. Translated: CASTPGTRDEQFF.

The V call is TRBV5-1, the J call TRBJ2-2, with 8 bases that match TRBD2. The CDR3 totals 16 residues. The trim removed 4 bases at V and 5 bases at J, leaving 10 bases unmatched. Germline lookup yields CDR1 SGHRS and CDR2 YFSETQ. Here the CDR3 DNA reads TGCGCCAGCAGCCCGTTTAGCGGGAAGCAGACCGGGGAGCTGTTTTTT. Translated, it gives CASSPFSGKQTGELFF.

The chain employs TRBV9 and TRBJ2-1; 8 bases are a match to TRBD2. The CDR3 contains 15 residues. Germline V gene lookup returns CDR1 SGDLS and CDR2 YYNGEE. After removal of 3 bases from V and 9 bases from J, the junction contained 11 bases not matched to a gene. In DNA, the CDR3 is TGTGCCAGCAGCGGATCCGGGACTAGAAGTACTGAGCAGTTCTTC. Translated, it gives CASSGSGTRSTEQFF.

CDR3 loop: CASSDYGPEQFF. The CDR3 coding sequence is TGTGCCAGCAGCGACTATGGTCCTGAGCAGTTCTTC. The gene calls are TRBV7-8 and TRBJ2-1; tentatively, D is TRBD2 (5 bases). Between the trimmed V and J ends, which lost 5 bases and 9 bases, there was a span of 11 bases. Germline lookup yields CDR1 SGHVS and CDR2 FQNEAQ. The CDR3 covers 12 residues.

The chain links TRBV5-1 to TRBJ1-1; 7 bases line up with TRBD1. V trimming: 3 bases; J trimming: 1 base; junction bases outside the gene matches: 3. The CDR3 extends over 14 amino acids. Germline CDR1 SGHRS, CDR2 YFSETQ. The CDR3 DNA reads as TGCGCCAGCAGCTCTCACAGGGGGAACACTGAAGCTTTCTTT. This codes for CASSSHRGNTEAFF.

About this clone itself: Within the sample, other DNA sequences also encode this same CDR3. This chain joins TRBV5-1 and TRBJ2-6, with D unresolved. There are 15 residues in the CDR3. Germline V CDR1 and CDR2: SGHRS, YFSETQ. V dropped 0 bases and J dropped 0 bases, with 4 bases sitting between them. CDR3 residues: CASSLAGSGANVLTF. The CDR3 nucleotides are TGCGCCAGCAGCTTGGCCGGCTCTGGGGCCAACGTCCTGACTTTC.

This clone was counted a single time. The rearrangement joins TRBV7-6 to TRBJ1-1; no definite D call. CDR1 is SGHVS, CDR2 FNYEAQ, per germline. V was trimmed by 4 bases and J by 4 bases, leaving 7 bases between them. CDR3 length equals 12 residues. CDR3 sequence: CASSSYGTEAFF. The CDR3 bases are TGTGCCAGCAGCTCCTATGGCACTGAAGCTTTCTTT.

This clone was counted once. The chain employs TRBV18 and TRBJ2-1, with 9 positions matching TRBD2. CDR1 is KGHSH, CDR2 LQKENI, per germline. The CDR3 has 16 amino acids. V gave up 1 base and J gave up 5 bases; unmatched junction bases: 6. CDR3 sequence reads: CASSPRSLAGHNEQFF. CDR3 nucleotide sequence: TGTGCCAGCTCACCACGTAGTCTAGCGGGGCACAATGAGCAGTTCTTC.

CDR3 in DNA: TGTGCCACAAGATCCGGAAGTACACAGGGATACAATGAGCAGTTCTTC. It yields the protein CATRSGSTQGYNEQFF. The chain combines TRBV6-6 with TRBJ2-1, with a tentative D call TRBD1 (6 bases). Looked up from germline, CDR1 is MNHNY and CDR2 is SVGAGI (reference sequence). V was trimmed by 10 bases and J by 4 bases, leaving 23 bases between them. This CDR3 is built from 16 residues.

This chain links TRBV9 with TRBJ2-2; TRBD1 might be the D (5 bases). Germline lookup yields CDR1 SGDLS and CDR2 YYNGEE. CDR3 length: 14 residues. Between the trimmed V and J ends, which lost 0 bases and 6 bases, there was a span of 9 bases. The CDR3 DNA reads TGTGCCAGCAGCGTAGTAGGGGTCCCCGGGGAGCTGTTTTTT. It specifies CASSVVGVPGELFF.

The V call is TRBV5-1, the J call TRBJ1-1, with unresolved D. Germline V lookup: CDR1 SGHRS, CDR2 YFSETQ. Between the trimmed V and J ends, which lost 4 bases and 4 bases, there was a span of 11 bases. The CDR3 is made up of 13 amino acids. CDR3 DNA: TGCGCCAGCAGCCGCGACAAGTCCACTGAAGCTTTCTTT. Translation: CASSRDKSTEAFF.

The chain uses TRBV7-8 and TRBJ1-1; TRBD1 matches at 7 bases. This CDR3 is 14 amino acids long. V lost 3 bases to trimming and J lost 5 bases; unmatched junction nucleotides: 6. Germline assignment: CDR1 SGHVS and CDR2 FQNEAQ. CDR3 sequence reads: CASSLGTANTEAFF. DNA of the CDR3: TGTGCCAGCAGCTTGGGGACAGCTAATACTGAAGCTTTCTTT.

The chain links TRBV2 to TRBJ1-2, with 8 nucleotides matching TRBD1. The CDR3 consists of 13 residues. Germline V gene data show CDR1 as SNHLY and CDR2 as FYNNEI. Unmatched junction bases numbered 8, after V lost 6 bases and J lost 8 bases. CDR3 nucleotides: TGTGCCAGCAGGGACAGGGAAACGGGGGGCTACACCTTC. Translated: CASRDRETGGYTF.

This clone has only a few counts. The genes are TRBV5-6 and TRBJ2-1; maybe TRBD1 (6 bases). This CDR3 is 16 amino acids long. The V end lost 3 bases, the J end lost 5 bases, and 18 bases lay between the germline ends. Per germline, CDR1 SGHDT and CDR2 YYEEEE. CDR3 in DNA: TGTGCCAGCAGCTCGGACCCGGGACAATTTAACAATGAGCAGTTCTTC. It specifies CASSSDPGQFNNEQFF.

This chain uses TRBV7-6 with TRBJ1-6; 10 bases agree with TRBD1. V lost 8 bases to trimming and J lost 8 bases; unmatched junction nucleotides: 3. There are 13 residues in the CDR3. The V gene's germline CDR1 is SGHVS and CDR2 FNYEAQ. The CDR3 spells CASSGTGDSPLHF. The DNA of the CDR3 is TGTGCCAGCTCCGGGACAGGGGATTCACCCCTCCACTTT. The full variable domain, completed using reference TRBV7-6 and TRBJ1-6, is GAGVSQSPRYKVTKRGQDVALRCDPISGHVSLYWYRQALGQGPEFLTYFNYEAQQDKSGLPNDRFSAERPEGSISTLTIQRTEQRDSAMYRCASSGTGDSPLHFGNGTRLTVT.

The chain couples TRBV13 to TRBJ2-5; D might be TRBD1 (5 bases). The CDR3 spans 14 residues. CDR1 and CDR2 from the germline V gene are PRHDT and FYEKMQ (reference sequence). Deletions cut 6 bases from V and 5 bases from J, with 16 bases between. CDR3 sequence reads: CASSLTATVETQYF. CDR3 sequence (DNA): TGTGCCAGCAGTCTGACAGCGACGGTGGAGACCCAGTACTTC.

The genes are TRBV27 and TRBJ1-2; 7 bases agree with TRBD1. Germline V gene sequence: CDR1 MNHEY, CDR2 SMNVEV (reference sequence). The CDR3 length is 11 residues. Losses at the gene ends were 8 bases for V and 6 bases for J; bases not matched to a gene: 3. The CDR3 DNA sequence: TGTGCCAGCTCGACAGGGAATGGCTACACCTTC. Its protein product is CASSTGNGYTF.

The rearrangement links TRBV9 to TRBJ2-7; the match to TRBD2 covers 7 bases. CDR3 length: 15 amino acids. Unmatched junction bases numbered 6, after V lost 3 bases and J lost 0 bases. Looked up from germline, CDR1 is SGDLS and CDR2 is YYNGEE. CDR3 sequence (DNA): TGTGCCAGCAGCGCTGGGGGGGGGATCTCCTACGAGCAGTACTTC. Translated, it gives CASSAGGGISYEQYF.

V gene TRBV11-3 combines with J gene TRBJ1-3; a weak D match, TRBD1 (5 bases). The CDR3 contains 14 residues. Germline-derived CDR1 and CDR2 are SGHNT and YENEEA. The V and J ends lost 4 bases and 1 base respectively, with 8 bases between them. In DNA, the CDR3 is TGTGCCAGCAGCTCAAGGGGATCTGGAAACACCATATATTTT. Amino acids: CASSSRGSGNTIYF. The variable domain in full, with the rest retrieved from reference TRBV11-3 and TRBJ1-3, is EAGVVQSPRYKIIEKKQPVAFWCNPISGHNTLYWYLQNLGQGPELLIRYENEEAVDDSQLPKDRFSAERLKGVDSTLKIQPAELGDSAVYLCASSSRGSGNTIYFGEGSWLTVV.

As for this clone: A far more abundant clone sits one base away, making this likely a read error. Other DNA sequences within the sample encode an identical CDR3. This rearrangement joins TRBV4-1 to TRBJ1-5; D is uncertain. Germline loops: CDR1 MGHRA, CDR2 YSYEKL. The V and J ends lost 3 bases and 0 bases respectively, with 9 bases between them. The CDR3 extends over 15 amino acids. CDR3 region: CASSQAGSSNQPQHF. The CDR3 coding sequence is TGCGCCAGCAGCCAGGCTGGCAGTAGCAATCAGCCCCAGCATTTT.

This chain links TRBV5-4 with TRBJ1-2, with D perhaps TRBD1 (5 bases). Germline V CDR1 and CDR2: SGHNT, YYREEE (reference sequence). This CDR3 spans 14 amino acids. Trimming took off 3 bases at V and 2 bases at J, with 11 bases between the two ends. The CDR3 loop reads CASSSPPGNYGYTF. DNA for the CDR3: TGTGCCAGCAGCTCCCCCCCAGGGAACTATGGCTACACCTTC.